A single T cell receptor (beta chain) is shown here with its context. The data belong to a study of PD-L1 blockade in urothelial cancer. Study-level background: After treatment start, blood was analyzed at 3 weeks (second dose) and at 6 weeks. T cells numbered a median of approximately 140,000 in the blood samples.

Time point indicated: pretreatment peripheral blood. Between 1 and 8 samples per patient were obtained, pretreatment and on-treatment. Measured with immunoSEQ multiplex PCR; TCRdb has only the in-frame clones, and not every one. The profile shows tens of thousands of clones, around 82% of them singletons. The sequence derives from a man between 60 and 75 years old with urothelial cancer. Source: PBMCs, taken around atezolizumab (anti-PD-L1) treatment.

The CDR3 DNA follows: TGTGCCAGCAGACAGACTAGCGGGGGAATAAACACCGGGGAGCTGTTTTTT. Its translation is CASRQTSGGINTGELFF. This chain joins TRBV7-6 and TRBJ2-2, with 12 bases fitting TRBD2. Trimming took 6 bases from V and 2 from J; bases not matched to a gene: 7. Germline V gives CDR1 SGHVS, CDR2 FNYEAQ. This CDR3 has 17 residues.